The sample holds one count of the clone carrying this T cell receptor beta chain. Its antigen is unknown. V dropped 0 bases and J dropped 1; count of bases not matched to a gene: 8. This CDR3 comprises 18 residues. Germline V gene data show CDR1 as SGHTA and CDR2 as FQGNSA. This sample stems from a study of cytomegalovirus exposure and HLA in healthy donors. Study at large: According to later analysis, the same platform produced the 90 to 150 validation and over 600 first-cohort repertoires. Study-wide findings and caveats: Subsequent analysis showed first-cohort TCR clusters tending to co-occur in about 110 validation repertoires. Generally TCR sequences proved uncommon, though certain public TCRs appeared in numerous donors. Reported performance of the classifier showed diagnosis of cytomegalovirus status with high specificity and sensitivity.

Assay used: immunoSEQ multiplex PCR; TCRdb lists only in-frame clones, some missing. The repertoire holds 43,000 or so clones, more than 85% seen once, with over 5.5% in the top ten. The chain carries TRBV7-2 and TRBJ2-2, with 7 bases matching TRBD1. Sequenced: PBMCs. The receptor was isolated from a man between 18 and 35 years old in good health and CMV-seronegative. CDR3 in amino acids: CASSLARVGGLNTGELFF. CDR3 nucleotides: TGTGCCAGCAGCTTAGCGCGGGTAGGGGGCCTGAACACCGGGGAGCTGTTTTTT.